Presented here are 12 T cell receptor beta chains from one specimen sequenced in a study of CD8 T cells in ankylosing spondylitis. Study conclusions and caveats: Made up of under ten highly homologous variants, a TCR beta motif appeared characteristic of ankylosing spondylitis blood.

Antigens of these TCRs are unknown. TCRdb re-called the 5' RACE reads with MiXCR, one entry per CDR3 protein. The sample shows fewer than 500,000 distinct CDR3 sequences, 26% of them seen only once. Sequenced: blood, either unsorted or a sorted T cell fraction (not recorded which). Receptors were obtained from a male donor with ankylosing spondylitis.

The chain couples TRBV3-1 to TRBJ1-6, with D possibly TRBD1 on 5 matching bases. Germline lookup yields CDR1 LGHDT and CDR2 YNNKEL (reference sequence). This CDR3 is 14 amino acids long. V was clipped by 8 bases and J by 14 bases, with 22 bases between them. CDR3 residues: CASGTRNPFWALHF. The CDR3 DNA is TGTGCCAGCGGGACCAGAAATCCTTTTTGGGCCCTCCACTTT.

The chain is built from TRBV7-2 and TRBJ2-5; 10 bases match TRBD2. The CDR3 is 16 amino acids. The V and J ends lost 8 bases and 5 bases, in that order; junction bases with no gene match: 14. The germline CDR1 and CDR2 sequences are SGHTA and FQGNSA. The CDR3 loop is CASSLAPVSGRETQYF. CDR3 nucleotides: TGTGCCAGCTCTCTTGCTCCCGTTAGCGGGAGGGAGACCCAGTACTTC.

This clonotype was found a few times. The rearrangement uses TRBV5-1 and TRBJ2-3; 15 nucleotides line up with TRBD2. J gave up 4 bases and V 5 bases, and 2 bases lay outside the gene matches. The V gene's germline CDR1 is SGHRS and CDR2 YFSETQ. The CDR3 length is 15 residues. CDR3 sequence: CASSGLAGGADTQYF. As DNA, the CDR3 is TGCGCCAGCAGTGGACTAGCGGGAGGGGCAGATACGCAGTATTTT.

The chain has TRBV12-3 or TRBV12-4 and TRBJ1-2; D is possibly TRBD1 (5 bases). Trimming removed 6 bases at V and 6 bases at J, with 17 bases between. The CDR3 extends over 14 amino acids. The CDR3 coding sequence is TGTGCCAGCAGGCCAAGGTCGGGGGTGGATGGCTACACCTTC. This sequence encodes CASRPRSGVDGYTF.

This clonotype was seen a handful of times. The chain is built from TRBV7-9 and TRBJ2-5; 8 nucleotides align to TRBD1. This CDR3 comprises 16 residues. The ends lost 0 bases at V and 0 bases at J; junction bases unmatched: 3. The germline CDR1 and CDR2 sequences are SEHNR and FQNEAQ (reference sequence). The CDR3 coding sequence is TGTGCCAGCAGCTTAGCTGCGACAGGGGACCAAGAGACCCAGTACTTC. This encodes CASSLAATGDQETQYF.

This clonotype was found a few times. The chain recombines TRBV7-7 with TRBJ2-2, with D possibly TRBD2 on 6 matching bases. Germline V gene lookup returns CDR1 SSHAT and CDR2 FNYEAQ (reference sequence). The CDR3 spans 17 residues. V was trimmed by 0 bases and J by 0 bases, leaving 11 bases between them. The CDR3 reads CASSLAEGTTNTGELFF. The DNA of the CDR3 is TGTGCCAGCAGCTTAGCGGAGGGGACCACGAACACCGGGGAGCTGTTTTTT.

This clonotype was observed a few times. The chain combines TRBV5-5 with TRBJ1-4, with TRBD1 matching over 7 bases. CDR3 length: 17 amino acids. CDR1 SGHKS and CDR2 YYEKEE come from the germline V gene (reference sequence). Germline trimming cut 0 bases from V and 3 bases from J; bases unmatched to any gene: 8. CDR3 DNA: TGTGCCAGCAGCTTGGCCCCAGGGGGTATGCCTAATGAAAAACTGTTTTTT. Its translation: CASSLAPGGMPNEKLFF.

V gene TRBV12-3 or TRBV12-4 combines with J gene TRBJ1-1; D gene unclear. V lost 1 base to trimming and J lost 7 bases, with 7 bases between them. The CDR3 covers 12 residues. This CDR3 reads CASSLEAVEAFF. In DNA, the CDR3 is TGTGCCAGCAGTTTAGAGGCGGTTGAAGCTTTCTTT.

This clonotype was found a few times. J is TRBJ2-2 and V is TRBV24-1; 11 nucleotides match TRBD2. Germline CDR1 reads KGHDR; CDR2 reads SFDVKD. With 5 bases clipped from V and 1 base from J, the junction kept 11 bases outside the gene matches. CDR3 size: 19 residues. The CDR3 is CATSAVETSGTWNTGELFF. CDR3 nucleotides: TGTGCCACCAGTGCGGTAGAGACTAGCGGGACCTGGAACACCGGGGAGCTGTTTTTT.

This chain uses TRBV7-2 with TRBJ2-3, with D perhaps given as TRBD1 or TRBD2 (5 bases each). The germline V and J ends were trimmed by 5 bases and 3 bases, with 12 bases remaining between them. The CDR3 length is 14 residues. Germline CDR1 is SGHTA and CDR2 is FQGNSA. CDR3 in amino acids: CASSPTWGTDTQYF. The CDR3 coding sequence is TGTGCCAGCAGCCCCACCTGGGGGACAGATACGCAGTATTTT.

The chain recombines TRBV7-2 with TRBJ1-6; TRBD1 might be the D (5 bases). Germline V gene data show CDR1 as SGHTA and CDR2 as FQGNSA. V was shortened by 1 base and J by 10 bases, with 17 bases between the two germline ends. The CDR3 is 16 amino acids. The CDR3 spells CASSLVGGGSLSPLHF. DNA of the CDR3: TGTGCCAGCAGCTTAGTTGGGGGAGGGTCGCTGTCACCCCTCCACTTT.

This chain uses TRBV19 with TRBJ2-1; D gene uncertain. The CDR3 sequence is 16 residues long. Deletions cut 5 bases from V and 0 bases from J, with 14 bases between. Germline-derived CDR1 and CDR2 are LNHDA and SQIVND (reference sequence). The CDR3 DNA reads as TGTGCCAGTAGTTCGACTCGACTCAGCTCCTACAATGAGCAGTTCTTC. Protein: CASSSTRLSSYNEQFF.